This TCR beta chain was identified during a study of cytomegalovirus exposure and HLA in healthy donors (dated by TCRdb to about 2017). Regarding the research as a whole: An earlier analysis of approximately 600 of the donors reported more than 250 Gb of sequence data and approximately 110 million unique TCR beta sequences from some 180 million T cells. An early release that covered some 640 HLA-typed donors contained 300 to 350 gigabases of sequencing data and around 85 million unique TCR sequences. Of the 350 to 450 genotyped donors, 81% were placed in the genetic ancestry cluster associated with self-reported Caucasian donors. The study aimed to test whether signatures of past pathogen exposure could be identified by cataloging public T cell receptors. The study used immunosequencing to profile the T cell repertoires of 600 to 850 subjects and linked those repertoires to cytomegalovirus serostatus. In addition to the first cohort of 666 subjects, a separate validation cohort of some 120 different subjects was used. To predict cytomegalovirus infection status, the study brought together high-throughput TCR immunosequencing, statistical association of individual TCRs with disease status, and machine learning. A later analysis re-examined previously published TCR beta repertoires from 600 to 700 donors and added high-resolution HLA genotyping to investigate patterns of TCR occurrence. Rather than using new phenotypic data, the later analysis identified candidate immune exposures from TCR beta sequences and from how often those sequences occurred across donors. An earlier analysis of around 540 of the donors applied high-throughput TCR beta sequencing to assess whether each TCR beta V gene segment acted as functional or pseudogenic. Alongside the repertoire data, information on donor age, sex, ethnicity and CMV serostatus was compiled. A later genetic analysis took genome-wide SNP genotypes for about three fifths of the roughly 700 donors and used that subset as a discovery cohort. All discovery cohort repertoires had been generated on a single sequencing platform. Both class I and class II loci were covered by HLA typing, at four-digit resolution. Typing coverage differed by locus: A, B, C, DRB1 and DQB1 were typed in roughly 620-640 donors, DQA1 in roughly 510, DPA1 in roughly 590, and DPB1 in 450 to 480. Five DR-DQ haplotypes were treated as single units for association and clustering because of strong linkage in the cohort. On average, around 240,000 unique TCR beta nucleotide sequences were sequenced per donor among 398 genotyped donors of the cohort, with 15% to 20% of those sequences being non-productive.

General findings and caveats noted by the study authors: The sequencing pipeline was judged likely to have produced a cluster of highly shared sequence variants as a technical artifact. In an earlier analysis of around 500 of the donors, most TCR beta V segments appeared in productive rearrangements about 87% or about 30% of the time, broadly matching IMGT annotations. In a later genetic analysis, a missense DCLRE1C variant was associated with V-gene and J-gene trimming of TCR beta chains, and the association was replicated in an independent cohort. The cohort was sequenced for TCR beta chains only, and without alpha or paired-chain data the features that could be detected were limited. Strong co-occurrence of HLA alleles, especially DR and DQ, made assigning TCR associations to individual alleles difficult. In a later analysis, several top co-occurrence clusters were reported to appear linked to parvovirus B19, influenza, CMV and Epstein-Barr virus. In vitro tests confirmed that a few of the cytomegalovirus-associated TCR beta chains recognize cytomegalovirus antigens. According to the authors, the approach could potentially be generalized to other disease states and immunological phenotypes. Cytomegalovirus status was reported to be diagnosed by the classifier with high specificity and sensitivity in both the original and validation cohorts. Because counts were too low, roughly 16 rarely observed V segments, including chromosome 9 orphons, were left out of the earlier analysis of approximately 580 of the donors. Immune exposure information for the cohort was limited to CMV serostatus. HLA typing was unavailable for some donors at each locus, so association tests used only the typed subset. Presence/absence analyses assumed roughly uniform sequencing depth across donors, an assumption that may not hold. While some public TCRs were present in many individuals, most TCR sequences turned up only very rarely across donors. The study listed 150 to 200 TCR beta chains as associated with cytomegalovirus. Some IMGT-functional V segments, including TRBV6-2 and TRBV6-3, could not be told apart with the 87-base-pair reads, so those segments were excluded. Linkage disequilibrium might explain the correlated functional status among segregating V segments, but an unknown experimental factor could not be ruled out. A later analysis found that HLA-associated TCR beta chains were more clonally expanded and had lower generation probabilities than equally common non-associated chains. A further reported finding was that TCR beta sequences accurately predicted the HLA-A and HLA-B alleles for most subjects in the first cohort. In a later analysis, the rate of TCR association differed among HLA loci, with DRB1 alleles having the most associated TCRs and HLA-C alleles having the fewest. A later analysis associated about 18,000 TCR beta sequences with specific HLA alleles at a false discovery rate of 0.05. A later genetic analysis reported fewer N-insertions in productive TCRs among donors in an Asian-associated ancestry cluster than the roughly 690-donor mean. Most CMV-associated TCR beta chains appeared to be HLA-restricted in a later analysis, and the HLA associations seemed to be driven largely by CMV exposure.

In total, more than 500 healthy bone marrow donors made up the cohort. All cohort members were sampled while nominally healthy, although unrecorded immune exposures were likely present. Of the approximately 620 cohort members, approximately 300 had a positive CMV serostatus and 350 to 450 had a negative one, while no CMV serostatus was recorded for the donor. Every donor gave a peripheral blood sample, and the peripheral blood mononuclear cells from that sample were used for TCR beta sequencing. The Qiagen DNeasy Blood Extraction Kit was used to extract genomic DNA from the blood cell samples. For this clone: Which antigen it targets is not known. The input lacks base qualities; no much larger clone sits a single base away.

The CDR3, from cysteine to phenylalanine, totals 15 residues. The sequence is cut down to CDR3 DNA, 45 bases in frame from base 1. CDR1 MNHEY and CDR2 SMNVEV are derived from the germline V gene (reference sequence). Trimming removed 6 bases from V and 2 bases from J; the gene matches leave 10 bases unexplained. The library was built by means of the immunoSEQ multiplex PCR assay. A mixture of 60 forward primers for TCR Vbeta segments and 13 reverse primers for TCR Jbeta segments was used in the multiplex PCR. The CDR3 region of rearranged TCR beta genes was amplified from genomic DNA by a multiplex PCR assay. The amplified TCR beta libraries were sequenced on the Illumina HiSeq System as 87-base-pair reads. The authors' analysis ran thus. Across the 670 or so repertoires, a later analysis counted around 80 million unique TCR beta chains, around 10 million of which were shared by at least two donors. To remove PCR and sequencing errors, raw reads were error-corrected and collapsed into unique sequences using a nearest-neighbor algorithm that merged closely related sequences. Alignment of CDR3 sequences to IMGT reference sequences was used to assign V, D and J gene segments. For a sequence to be retained, a match of at least six nucleotides was required to both a V gene segment and a J gene segment. A rearrangement was called productive if the CDR3 had no stop codons and remained in frame with V and J, and every other rearrangement was called non-productive. Following IMGT convention, CDR3 was defined as the stretch from the second conserved V-encoded cysteine up to the conserved J-encoded phenylalanine. The earlier analysis of 500 to 650 of the donors excluded any sequence lacking an unambiguous match to a single V gene segment. In an earlier analysis of approximately 610 of the donors, V segments were called functional above 56.7% productive rearrangements and were called segregating when the between-donor standard deviation exceeded 5%. A statistical classification framework was built for diagnosing cytomegalovirus status from the catalog of TCR beta chain sequences. A later analysis assigned V and J genes by comparing TCR nucleotide sequences with IMGT/GENE-DB human TR gene sequences. In a later analysis, CDR3 sequences and most-parsimonious VDJ recombination scenarios were assigned using the TCRdist pipeline. In a later analysis, every TCR beta chain was defined by the combination of its CDR3 amino acid sequence and its V-gene family, and reads without a unique V-gene family were dropped. As a way to deal with suspected cross-contamination and a sequencing artifact, a later analysis dropped under 600 nucleotide sequences that were highly shared and had low generation probability. In a later analysis, a clonal expansion index was calculated for each public chain from normalized within-repertoire ranks of inferred template counts. Generation probabilities in a later analysis came from a VDJ recombination model fitted to out-of-frame rearrangements, and those results were checked against IGoR. In a later analysis, hypergeometric tests were used to score TCR-TCR, TCR-HLA and TCR-CMV co-occurrence, with a repertoire-size bias correction applied to TCR pairs. False discovery rates were estimated in a later analysis by permuting HLA or CMV assignments 20 times. In a later analysis, co-occurring TCRs were grouped using DBSCAN, and TCRdist sequence similarity was added for clustering within HLA-allele-positive subsets. Co-occurrence clustering excluded repertoires with fewer than 30,000 or more than 120,000 public chains, plus five with anomalous nucleotide sharing. Entries here come from immuneACCESS through TCRdb and include only in-frame sequences with V and J called. Some clones fail to appear in such tables; in the studies checked, an unresolved V gene covers under half of the shortfall, and the cause of the remainder is unknown. V, J and clone size derive from that table, while D and trimming were established from the DNA sequence. The sample has around 92,000 clones on record, under 80% of them singletons. In total, the top ten clones hold 7% to 9% of the sample.

This chain joins TRBV27 to TRBJ2-7; a stretch of 7 junction bases matches TRBD1. The TCR sequence derives from a human donor in good health. Sequenced material: PBMCs. The CDR3 here reads CASRLRTGYTYEQYF. The bases read TGTGCCAGCAGGCTGAGGACAGGCTACACCTACGAGCAGTACTTC.